This T cell receptor beta chain derives from a study of T-cell reconstitution after alpha-beta-depleted transplantation in children. This clonotype was seen at least ten times. Unique molecular identifiers tagged the TCRbeta library. TCRdb re-analysed the PCR reads in MiXCR, keeping a single row per CDR3 protein. The repertoire holds 360,000 or so distinct CDR3 sequences, with just over 20% as singletons. V lost 3 bases and J 4 bases, leaving 7 bases between the germline ends. Germline V lookup: CDR1 MNHEY, CDR2 SMNVEV (reference sequence). The CDR3 covers 13 residues. Specimen: PBMCs from the stem cell graft donor, collected from the stem cell graft. The sequence derives from a human donor who donated a stem cell graft to a child with acute myeloid leukemia. The chain employs TRBV27 and TRBJ2-1; D is uncertain. CDR3 coding DNA: TGTGCCAGCAGTTTGGGAAAATACAATGAGCAGTTCTTC. It codes for CASSLGKYNEQFF.